The 22 T cell receptor beta chains below were found in one sample sequenced in a study of CD8+CD57+ T cells in acquired aplastic anemia. The sequenced patients had an expansion of CD8+CD57+ cells seen by flow cytometry. Genomic DNA was employed as the template in profiling TCR beta VDJ and CDR3. TCRdb independently ran MiXCR on the reads; one entry per CDR3 protein. The data show roughly 220,000 distinct CDR3 sequences, about 60% seen once. Sequencing was performed on sorted CD4+, CD8+, or CD8+CD57+ T cells (not recorded which) from PBMCs. These receptors were taken from a human donor with aplastic anemia.

This clonotype occurred a few times. CDR3 nucleotide sequence: TGTGCCACCAGGGGGGACGGCCAAGAGACCCAGTACTTC. The encoded protein is CATRGDGQETQYF. This chain uses TRBV24-1 with TRBJ2-5; TRBD1 or TRBD2 may be the D gene (5 bases each). Per germline, CDR1 KGHDR and CDR2 SFDVKD. V lost 7 bases to trimming and J lost 1 base, with 9 bases between them. The CDR3 contains 13 residues.

The V call is TRBV24-1, the J call TRBJ2-5, with 9 positions matching TRBD2. The CDR3 runs 14 residues. Trimming cost V 4 bases and J 5 bases; bases outside gene matches: 4. Looked up from germline, CDR1 is KGHDR and CDR2 is SFDVKD. The CDR3 DNA is TGTGCCACCAGTGACTCGGGACTAGCCGAGACCCAGTACTTC. Protein sequence: CATSDSGLAETQYF.

This rearrangement joins TRBV5-5 to TRBJ2-5; 11 bases line up with TRBD2. The CDR3 extends over 16 amino acids. Germline CDR1 is SGHKS and CDR2 is YYEKEE (reference sequence). The ends lost 4 bases at V and 2 bases at J; junction bases unmatched: 7. The CDR3 sequence is CASSDLTSGEQETQYF. For the CDR3, the DNA is TGTGCCAGCAGCGACCTGACTAGCGGGGAACAAGAGACCCAGTACTTC. Drawing the rest from reference TRBV5-5 and TRBJ2-5, the complete variable domain is DAGVTQSPTHLIKTRGQQVTLRCSPISGHKSVSWYQQVLGQGPQFIFQYYEKEERGRGNFPDRFSARQFPNYSSELNVNALLLGDSALYLCASSDLTSGEQETQYFGPGTRLLVL.

CDR3 residues: CSARTENRDRKYQPQHF. The CDR3 DNA reads as TGCAGTGCTAGAACCGAAAACCGGGACCGAAAGTATCAGCCCCAGCATTTT. The chain links TRBV20-1 to TRBJ1-5, with D maybe TRBD1 (5 bases). Germline V gene data show CDR1 as DFQATT and CDR2 as SNEGSKA (reference sequence). Deletions cut 2 bases from V and 5 bases from J, with 22 bases between. CDR3 length equals 17 residues.

This clonotype was seen many times. This sequence joins TRBV6-5 and TRBJ2-3; D is unresolved. The CDR3 is made up of 14 amino acids. Trimming took 2 bases from V and 1 from J, leaving 7 bases between them. Germline values: CDR1 MNHEY, CDR2 SVGAGI. For the CDR3, the DNA is TGTGCCAGCAGTTACGTCTACGGCACAGATACGCAGTATTTT. This encodes CASSYVYGTDTQYF.

The chain links TRBV5-4 to TRBJ1-2, with TRBD1 matching over 8 bases. Per the germline V gene, CDR1 is SGHNT and CDR2 is YYREEE (reference sequence). The CDR3 is 15 amino acids. J was trimmed by 3 bases and V by 3 bases; bases with no gene match: 7. The CDR3 DNA reads as TGTGCCAGCAGCTCAGGGACAGGCAGTGACTATGGCTACACCTTC. Translating it yields CASSSGTGSDYGYTF. Looking up the rest from reference TRBV5-4 and TRBJ1-2 gives the full variable domain: ETGVTQSPTHLIKTRGQQVTLRCSSQSGHNTVSWYQQALGQGPQFIFQYYREEENGRGNFPPRFSGLQFPNYSSELNVNALELDDSALYLCASSSGTGSDYGYTFGSGTRLTVV.

This clonotype was observed many times. The genes are TRBV3-1 and TRBJ1-2, with D uncertain. The length of the CDR3 is 15 residues. Trimming removed 0 bases at V and 7 bases at J, with 15 bases between. CDR1 is LGHDT, CDR2 YNNKEL, per germline (reference sequence). This CDR3 reads CASSQDPRPVRGYTF. In DNA, the CDR3 is TGTGCCAGCAGCCAAGATCCCAGGCCGGTTCGTGGCTACACCTTC.

J is TRBJ1-2 and V is TRBV7-2; 11 positions agree with TRBD1. The junction had 12 bases not matched to a gene; V was cut back by 5 bases and J by 4 bases. Per germline, CDR1 SGHTA and CDR2 FQGNSA. The CDR3 is 17 amino acids. Written as DNA, the CDR3 is TGTGCCAGCAGCGGGCACCGGGACAGGGGGATTCGCTATGGCTACACCTTC. It yields the protein CASSGHRDRGIRYGYTF.

The rearrangement joins TRBV9 to TRBJ2-5; TRBD2 matches at 10 bases. CDR3 length: 15 residues. Per the germline V gene, CDR1 is SGDLS and CDR2 is YYNGEE. The junction had 4 bases not matched to a gene; V was cut back by 0 bases and J by 5 bases. Written as DNA, the CDR3 is TGTGCCAGCAGCGTAGAGAGCGGGGGGGCGGAGACCCAGTACTTC. Its translation is CASSVESGGAETQYF.

J is TRBJ1-1 and V is TRBV12-5; D remains unclear. Germline-derived CDR1 and CDR2 are LGHNT and FRNRAP. V was trimmed by 3 bases and J by 1 base, leaving 12 bases between them. The CDR3 extends over 15 amino acids. The CDR3 is CASGLSSSGNTEAFF. The CDR3 coding sequence is TGTGCTAGTGGTTTAAGCTCCTCCGGGAACACTGAAGCTTTCTTT.

This chain joins TRBV19 and TRBJ2-3; TRBD2 matches 9 bases. The CDR3 covers 14 residues. Germline lookup yields CDR1 LNHDA and CDR2 SQIVND (reference sequence). V lost 5 bases and J lost 2; bases outside the gene matches: 2. Here the CDR3 reads CASSPSGNTDTQYF. CDR3 bases: TGTGCCAGTAGTCCTAGCGGGAACACAGATACGCAGTATTTT.

V and J are TRBV4-3 and TRBJ2-7; D is perhaps TRBD1 (5 bases). The CDR3 consists of 14 residues. Trimming shortened V by 2 bases and J by 5 bases, and 13 bases separated the two germline ends. In germline, CDR1 is LGHNA, CDR2 YSLEER. This CDR3 is CASSQTQGRNEQYF. The CDR3 DNA reads TGCGCCAGCAGCCAAACGCAGGGTCGCAACGAGCAGTACTTC.

The chain is built from TRBV7-9 and TRBJ2-7; TRBD1 or TRBD2 may be the D gene (5 bases each). V gave up 3 bases and J gave up 5 bases, with 11 bases separating them. The CDR3 covers 13 residues. In germline, CDR1 is SEHNR, CDR2 FQNEAQ (reference sequence). CDR3 loop: CASSLVKGHEQYF. CDR3 coding DNA: TGTGCCAGCAGCTTGGTTAAGGGACACGAGCAGTACTTC.

A word on this clonotype: Relative to the germline gene, one junction end is altered; a read error may explain this. This chain joins TRBV5-5 and TRBJ2-5; D call uncertain. CDR1 and CDR2 (germline): SGHKS, YYEKEE (reference sequence). The CDR3 totals 13 residues. The CDR3 DNA follows: TGCGCCAGCAGCCAAGATCTGGCGGAGACCCAGTACTTC. Amino acids: CASSQDLAETQYF.

The CDR3 bases are TGTGCCAGCAGTGTTTCCGGGACAGCAATCTACAATGAGCAGTTCTTC. Protein sequence: CASSVSGTAIYNEQFF. The chain uses TRBV25-1 and TRBJ2-1; 7 bases agree with TRBD1. This CDR3 is built from 16 residues. CDR1 is MGHDK and CDR2 is SYGVNS in the germline V gene. V trimming: 4 bases; J trimming: 3 bases; junction bases outside the gene matches: 9. Full variable domain (remainder filled in from reference TRBV25-1 and TRBJ2-1): EADIYQTPRYLVIGTGKKITLECSQTMGHDKMYWYQQDPGMELHLIHYSYGVNSTEKGDLSSESTVSRIRTEHFPLTLESARPSHTSQYLCASSVSGTAIYNEQFFGPGTRLTVL.

V is TRBV7-9 and J is TRBJ2-6; the match to TRBD1 covers 7 bases. Germline CDR1 is SEHNR and CDR2 is FQNEAQ (reference sequence). The trim removed 6 bases at V and 3 bases at J, leaving 8 bases unmatched. CDR3 length: 16 amino acids. The CDR3: CASRRAGGGGANVLTF. The CDR3 nucleotides read TGTGCCAGCAGGCGAGCAGGGGGTGGTGGGGCCAACGTCCTGACTTTC.

This clonotype was detected a few times. J is TRBJ1-5 and V is TRBV7-3; D unresolved. V lost 6 bases, J lost 1 base, and 7 bases lay in between. The CDR3 contains 13 residues. Per germline, CDR1 SGHTA and CDR2 FQGTGA. CDR3 in amino acids: CASSPDSNQPQHF. CDR3 in DNA: TGTGCCAGCAGTCCGGACAGCAATCAGCCCCAGCATTTT.

In this sample, this clonotype turned up once. The chain recombines TRBV5-1 with TRBJ2-7, with 9 bases that match TRBD2. The germline CDR1 and CDR2 sequences are SGHRS and YFSETQ. With V trimmed by 0 bases and J by 3 bases, 4 bases remained unmatched. The CDR3 sequence is 15 residues long. The CDR3 loop reads CASSLGPSGVYEQYF. The CDR3 region has the DNA TGCGCCAGCAGCTTGGGACCTAGCGGGGTCTACGAGCAGTACTTC.

In its sample, this clonotype was seen a few times. This sequence joins TRBV7-2 and TRBJ2-7, with 8 bases that match TRBD2. V gave up 5 bases and J gave up 7 bases; unmatched junction bases: 7. CDR1 is SGHTA, CDR2 FQGNSA, per germline. The CDR3 contains 13 residues. CDR3 amino acids: CASSVGGGREQYF. The CDR3 coding sequence is TGTGCCAGCAGCGTCGGGGGGGGCAGGGAGCAGTACTTC.

As DNA, the CDR3 is TGTGCCAGCAGCCCGTACAGCTACGGGGAGCTGTTTTTT. Its protein is CASSPYSYGELFF. The genes are TRBV14 and TRBJ2-2; D remains ambiguous. Trimming pared 4 bases from V and 7 bases from J, leaving 10 bases between. The germline V gene encodes CDR1 SGHDN and CDR2 FVKESK. CDR3 length: 13 amino acids.

This chain connects TRBV19 to TRBJ2-1; D may be TRBD1 (5 bases). The end of the DNA fits TRBJ2-5 better, so the J call may be wrong. This CDR3 comprises 14 residues. Germline values: CDR1 LNHDA, CDR2 SQIVND (reference sequence). CDR3 coding DNA: TGTGCCAGTAGTGTTCAGGGTGAGGTAGAGACCCAGTACTTC. Translation: CASSVQGEVETQYF.

This clonotype was recorded once. CDR3 in DNA: TGTGCCAGCAGTGCTCGGACAGGGGGCACAGATACGCAGTATTTT. Residues: CASSARTGGTDTQYF. The chain employs TRBV19 and TRBJ2-3; 9 nucleotides line up with TRBD1. CDR1 and CDR2 (germline): LNHDA, SQIVND (reference sequence). The trim removed 9 bases at V and 1 base at J, leaving 8 bases unmatched. The CDR3 is 15 residues long.